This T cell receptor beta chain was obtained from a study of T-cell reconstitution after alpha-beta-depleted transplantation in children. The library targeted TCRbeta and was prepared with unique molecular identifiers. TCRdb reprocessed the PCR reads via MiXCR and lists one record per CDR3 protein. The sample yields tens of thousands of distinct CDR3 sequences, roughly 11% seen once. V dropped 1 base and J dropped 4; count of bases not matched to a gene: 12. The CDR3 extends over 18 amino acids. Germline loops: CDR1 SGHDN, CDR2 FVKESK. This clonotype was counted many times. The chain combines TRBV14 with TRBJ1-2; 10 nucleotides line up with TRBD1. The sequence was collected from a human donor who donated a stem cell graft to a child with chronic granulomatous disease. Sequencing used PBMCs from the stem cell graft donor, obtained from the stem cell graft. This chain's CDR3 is CASSQASGTGDPIYGYTF. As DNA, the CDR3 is TGTGCCAGCAGCCAAGCCTCCGGGACAGGGGACCCTATCTATGGCTACACCTTC.